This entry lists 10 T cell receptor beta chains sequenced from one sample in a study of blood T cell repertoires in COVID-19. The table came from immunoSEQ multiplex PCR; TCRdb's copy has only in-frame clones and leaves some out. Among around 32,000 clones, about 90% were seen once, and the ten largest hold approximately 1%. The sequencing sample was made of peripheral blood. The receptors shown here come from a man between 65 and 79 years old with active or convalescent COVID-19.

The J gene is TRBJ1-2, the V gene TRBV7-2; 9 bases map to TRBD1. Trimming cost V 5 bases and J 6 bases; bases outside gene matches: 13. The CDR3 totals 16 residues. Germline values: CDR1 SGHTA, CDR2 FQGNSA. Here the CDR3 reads CASSPGQGRASHGYTF. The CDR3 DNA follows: TGTGCCAGCAGCCCGGGACAGGGTAGGGCCTCGCATGGCTACACCTTC.

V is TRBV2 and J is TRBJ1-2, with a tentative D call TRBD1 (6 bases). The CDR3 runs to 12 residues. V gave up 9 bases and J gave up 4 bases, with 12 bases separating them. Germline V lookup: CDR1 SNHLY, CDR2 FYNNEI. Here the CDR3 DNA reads TGTGCCAGTAAGGGGGACGGCTATGGCTACACCTTC. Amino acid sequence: CASKGDGYGYTF.

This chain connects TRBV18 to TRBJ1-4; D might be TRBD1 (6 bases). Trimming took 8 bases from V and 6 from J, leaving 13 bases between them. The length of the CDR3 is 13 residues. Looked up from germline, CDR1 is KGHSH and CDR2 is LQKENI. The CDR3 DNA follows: TGTGCCAGCGGACAACAGGGTTATGAAAAACTGTTTTTT. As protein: CASGQQGYEKLFF.

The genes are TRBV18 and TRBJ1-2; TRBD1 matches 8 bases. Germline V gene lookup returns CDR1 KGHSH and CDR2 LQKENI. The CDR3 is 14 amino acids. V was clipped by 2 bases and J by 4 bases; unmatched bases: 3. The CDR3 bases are TGTGCCAGCTCACCAGGACAGGGTGTCTATGGCTACACCTTC. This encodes CASSPGQGVYGYTF.

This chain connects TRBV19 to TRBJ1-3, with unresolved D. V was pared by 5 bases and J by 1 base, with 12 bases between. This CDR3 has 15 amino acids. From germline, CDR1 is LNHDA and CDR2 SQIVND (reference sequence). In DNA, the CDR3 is TGTGCCAGTAGTCAGCGGACCGCATCTGGAAACACCATATATTTT. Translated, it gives CASSQRTASGNTIYF.

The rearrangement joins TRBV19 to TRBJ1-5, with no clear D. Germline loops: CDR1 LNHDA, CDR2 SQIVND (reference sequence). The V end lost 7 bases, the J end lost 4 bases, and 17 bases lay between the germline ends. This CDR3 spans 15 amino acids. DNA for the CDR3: TGTGCCAGTACTGTTTTTGCGGGGTTAAATCAGCCCCAGCATTTT. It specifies CASTVFAGLNQPQHF.

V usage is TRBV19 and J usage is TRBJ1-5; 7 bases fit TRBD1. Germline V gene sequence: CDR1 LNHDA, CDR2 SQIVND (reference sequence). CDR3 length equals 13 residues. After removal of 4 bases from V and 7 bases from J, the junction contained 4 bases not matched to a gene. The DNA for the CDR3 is TGTGCCAGTAGTACCTCAGGGGGACAGCCCCAGCATTTT. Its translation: CASSTSGGQPQHF.

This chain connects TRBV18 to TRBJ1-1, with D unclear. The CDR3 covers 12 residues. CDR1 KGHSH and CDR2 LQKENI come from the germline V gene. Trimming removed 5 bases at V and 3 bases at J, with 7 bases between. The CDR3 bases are TGTGCCAGCTCATTTGACTACACTGAAGCTTTCTTT. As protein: CASSFDYTEAFF.

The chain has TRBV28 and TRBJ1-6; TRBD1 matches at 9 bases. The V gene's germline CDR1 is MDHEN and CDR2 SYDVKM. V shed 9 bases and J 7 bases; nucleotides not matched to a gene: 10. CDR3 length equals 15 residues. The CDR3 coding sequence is TGTGCCAGTTATACTCCGGGACAGGGAAATTCACCCCTCCACTTT. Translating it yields CASYTPGQGNSPLHF.

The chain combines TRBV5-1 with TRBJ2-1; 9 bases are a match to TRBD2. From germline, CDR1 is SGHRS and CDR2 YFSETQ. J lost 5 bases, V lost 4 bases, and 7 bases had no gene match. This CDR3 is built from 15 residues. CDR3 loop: CASSPLAGFDNEQFF. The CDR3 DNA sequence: TGCGCCAGCAGCCCACTAGCGGGTTTTGACAATGAGCAGTTCTTC. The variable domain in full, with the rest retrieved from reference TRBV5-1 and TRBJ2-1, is KAGVTQTPRYLIKTRGQQVTLSCSPISGHRSVSWYQQTPGQGLQFLFEYFSETQRNKGNFPGRFSGRQFSNSRSEMNVSTLELGDSALYLCASSPLAGFDNEQFFGPGTRLTVL.